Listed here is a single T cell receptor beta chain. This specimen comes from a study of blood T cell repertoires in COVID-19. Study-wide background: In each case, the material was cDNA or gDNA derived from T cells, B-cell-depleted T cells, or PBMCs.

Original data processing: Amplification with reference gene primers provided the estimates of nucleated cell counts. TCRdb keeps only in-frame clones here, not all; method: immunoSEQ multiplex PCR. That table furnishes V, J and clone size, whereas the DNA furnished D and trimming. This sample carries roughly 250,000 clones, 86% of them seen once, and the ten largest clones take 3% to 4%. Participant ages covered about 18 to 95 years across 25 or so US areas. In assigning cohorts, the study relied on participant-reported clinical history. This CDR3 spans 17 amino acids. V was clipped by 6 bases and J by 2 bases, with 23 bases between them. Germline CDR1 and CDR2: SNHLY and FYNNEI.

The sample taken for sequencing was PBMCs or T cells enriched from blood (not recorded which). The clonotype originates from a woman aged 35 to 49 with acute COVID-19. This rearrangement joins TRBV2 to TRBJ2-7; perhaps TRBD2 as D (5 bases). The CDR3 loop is CASRIIQRAGLTYEQYF. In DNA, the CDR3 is TGTGCCAGCAGAATCATACAACGGGCAGGACTTACCTACGAGCAGTACTTC.